This entry describes one TCR beta chain. Its antigen is as yet unknown. With 60 Vbeta and 13 Jbeta primers, the PCR was carried out. Here immunoSEQ multiplex PCR was the method, and the copy in TCRdb shows in-frame clones only, minus some. The table records about 120,000 clones, less than 90% of them present only once. These data come from a study of cytomegalovirus exposure and HLA in healthy donors. Whole-study results and caveats: When analyzed later, the rates of TCR association showed variation by HLA locus, with DRB1 the most and HLA-C the fewest. Prior analysis indicated that the majority of TCR beta V segments exhibited productivity approximately 87% or approximately 30% of the time.

CDR1 is MDHEN and CDR2 is SYDVKM in the germline V gene. The CDR3 has 13 residues. Trimming cost V 7 bases and J 3 bases; bases outside gene matches: 4. The TCR originated in a man younger than 35 in good health and CMV-seropositive. The chain carries TRBV28 and TRBJ2-7, with 9 bases aligning to TRBD1. The sequencing input was PBMCs. In DNA form, the CDR3 reads TGTGCCAGCATCAGGACAGGGGTCTACGAGCAGTACTTC. Translation: CASIRTGVYEQYF.